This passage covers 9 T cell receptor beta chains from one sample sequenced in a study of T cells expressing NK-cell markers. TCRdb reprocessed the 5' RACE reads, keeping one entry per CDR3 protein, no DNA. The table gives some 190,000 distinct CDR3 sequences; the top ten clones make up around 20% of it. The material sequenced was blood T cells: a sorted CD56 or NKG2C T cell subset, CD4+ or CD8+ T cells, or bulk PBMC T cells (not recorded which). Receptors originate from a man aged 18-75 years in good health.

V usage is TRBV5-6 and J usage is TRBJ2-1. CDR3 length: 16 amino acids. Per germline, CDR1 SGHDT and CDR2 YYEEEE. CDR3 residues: CASSLNQDMGYNEQFF.

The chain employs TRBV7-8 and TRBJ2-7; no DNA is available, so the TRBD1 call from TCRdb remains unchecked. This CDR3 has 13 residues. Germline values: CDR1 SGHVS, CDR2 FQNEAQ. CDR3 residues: CASSSDRAREQYF.

The CDR3 loop is CASRTGYYEQYF. This chain uses TRBV28 with TRBJ2-7; TCRdb returns TRBD1, unconfirmable since there is no DNA. The CDR3 runs 12 residues. Germline V gene lookup returns CDR1 MDHEN and CDR2 SYDVKM.

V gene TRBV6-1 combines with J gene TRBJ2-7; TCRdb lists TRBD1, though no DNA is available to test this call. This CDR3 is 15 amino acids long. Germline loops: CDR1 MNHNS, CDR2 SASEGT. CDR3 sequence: CASRDLGQPPDEQYF.

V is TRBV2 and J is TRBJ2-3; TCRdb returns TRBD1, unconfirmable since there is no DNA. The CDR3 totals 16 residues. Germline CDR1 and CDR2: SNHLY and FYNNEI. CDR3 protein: CASSGRDLIPPDTQYF. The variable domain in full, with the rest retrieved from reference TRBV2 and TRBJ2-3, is EPEVTQTPSHQVTQMGQEVILRCVPISNHLYFYWYRQILGQKVEFLVSFYNNEISEKSEIFDDQFSVERPDGSNFTLKIRSTKLEDSAMYFCASSGRDLIPPDTQYFGPGTRLTVL.

The CDR3 is CASTLGGAGQPQHF. V usage is TRBV28 and J usage is TRBJ1-5; TCRdb designates TRBD1, a call that cannot be tested without DNA. The V gene's germline CDR1 is MDHEN and CDR2 SYDVKM. There are 14 residues in the CDR3.

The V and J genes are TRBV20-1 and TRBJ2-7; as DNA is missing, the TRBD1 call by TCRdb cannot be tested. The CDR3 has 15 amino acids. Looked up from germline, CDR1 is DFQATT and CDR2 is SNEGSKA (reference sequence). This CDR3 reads CSAREIQGSSYEQYF.

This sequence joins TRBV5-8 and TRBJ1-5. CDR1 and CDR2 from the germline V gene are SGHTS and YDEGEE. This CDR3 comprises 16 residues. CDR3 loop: CASSQAAKYSNQPQHF.

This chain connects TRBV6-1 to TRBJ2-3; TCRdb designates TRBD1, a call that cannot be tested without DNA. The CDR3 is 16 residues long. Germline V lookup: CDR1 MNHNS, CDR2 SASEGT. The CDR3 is CASSEDSGTGPNTQYF.